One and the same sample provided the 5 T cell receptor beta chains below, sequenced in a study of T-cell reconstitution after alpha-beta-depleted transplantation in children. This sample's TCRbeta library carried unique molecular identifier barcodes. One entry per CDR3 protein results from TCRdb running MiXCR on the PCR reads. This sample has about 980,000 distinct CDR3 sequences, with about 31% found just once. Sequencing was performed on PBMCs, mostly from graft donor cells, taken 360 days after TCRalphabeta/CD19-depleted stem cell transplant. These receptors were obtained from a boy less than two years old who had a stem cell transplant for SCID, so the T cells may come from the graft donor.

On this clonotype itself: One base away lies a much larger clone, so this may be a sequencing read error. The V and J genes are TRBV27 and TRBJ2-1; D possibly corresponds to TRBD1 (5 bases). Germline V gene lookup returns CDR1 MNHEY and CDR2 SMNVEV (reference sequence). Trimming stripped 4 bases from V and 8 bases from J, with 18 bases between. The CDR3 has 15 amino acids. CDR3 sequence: CASSSLPDSYDEQFF. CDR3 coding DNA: TGTGCCAGCAGTTCCCTACCCGACAGTTACGATGAGCAGTTCTTC.

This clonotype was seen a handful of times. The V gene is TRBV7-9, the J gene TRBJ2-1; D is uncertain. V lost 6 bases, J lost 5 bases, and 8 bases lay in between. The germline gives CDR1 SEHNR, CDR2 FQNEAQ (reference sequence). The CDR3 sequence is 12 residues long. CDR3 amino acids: CASRQNHNEQFF. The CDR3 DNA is TGTGCCAGCAGACAAAATCACAATGAGCAGTTCTTC.

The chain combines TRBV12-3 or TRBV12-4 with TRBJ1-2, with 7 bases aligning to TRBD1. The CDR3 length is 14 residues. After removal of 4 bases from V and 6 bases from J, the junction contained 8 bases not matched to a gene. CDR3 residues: CASSSPGQFDGYTF. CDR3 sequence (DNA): TGTGCCAGCAGTTCACCGGGACAGTTTGATGGCTACACCTTC.

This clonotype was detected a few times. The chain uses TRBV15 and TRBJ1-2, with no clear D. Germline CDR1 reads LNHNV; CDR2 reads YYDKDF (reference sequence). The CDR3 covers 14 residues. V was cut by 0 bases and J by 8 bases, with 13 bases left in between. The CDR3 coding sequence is TGTGCCACCAGCAGAGATGGACTGACCCGAGGCTACACCTTC. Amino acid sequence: CATSRDGLTRGYTF.

For the CDR3, the DNA is TGTGCCAGCAGCTTAGGGCCGGGAGGGTACGAAGCTTTCTTT. As protein: CASSLGPGGYEAFF. The rearrangement uses TRBV7-2 and TRBJ1-1, with D hard to call. Germline V gene data show CDR1 as SGHTA and CDR2 as FQGNSA. Trimming left V 1 base short and J 8 bases short, with 14 bases between. The CDR3 length is 14 residues.